This T cell receptor beta chain was identified in a study of T cell responses to AZD1222 COVID-19 vaccine. Points from the study as a whole: Sampling captured repertoires only after the peak T cell response.

Clones were sequenced by immunoSEQ multiplex PCR, and TCRdb holds only the in-frame ones, with some missing. The sample consists of some 130,000 clones, 65% to 90% of them appearing once. Trimming stripped 0 bases from V and 7 bases from J, with 10 bases between. CDR1 SNHLY and CDR2 FYNNEI come from the germline V gene. CDR3 length equals 14 residues. As to this clone: Its matching antigen is unknown.

The rearrangement links TRBV2 to TRBJ1-5; D is perhaps TRBD1 (5 bases). The clonotype comes from an adult in good health. This sample comprised peripheral blood, obtained on day 0 of AZD1222 vaccination. For the CDR3, the DNA is TGTGCCAGCAGTGAAGCACGGGGGAACCAGCCCCAGCATTTT. Protein: CASSEARGNQPQHF.